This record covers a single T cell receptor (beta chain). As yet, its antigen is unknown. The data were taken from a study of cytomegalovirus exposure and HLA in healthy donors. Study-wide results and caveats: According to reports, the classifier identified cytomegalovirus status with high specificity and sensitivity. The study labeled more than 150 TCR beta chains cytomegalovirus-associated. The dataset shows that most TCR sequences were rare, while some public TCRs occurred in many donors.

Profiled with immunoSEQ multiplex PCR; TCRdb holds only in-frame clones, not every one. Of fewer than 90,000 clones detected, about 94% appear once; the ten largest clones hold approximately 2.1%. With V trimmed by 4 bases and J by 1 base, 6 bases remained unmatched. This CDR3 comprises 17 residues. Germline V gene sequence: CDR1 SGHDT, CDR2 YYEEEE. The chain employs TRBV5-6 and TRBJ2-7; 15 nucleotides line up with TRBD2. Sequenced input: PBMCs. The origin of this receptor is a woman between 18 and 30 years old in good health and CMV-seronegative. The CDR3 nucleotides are TGTGCCAGCAGCCCGGGACTAGCGGGGGGTTTATCCTACGAGCAGTACTTC. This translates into CASSPGLAGGLSYEQYF.